A selection of T cell receptor beta chains follows, all from one sample in a study of T cells in Graves' hyperthyroidism and ophthalmopathy. TCRdb ran MiXCR on the multiplex PCR reads and lists one entry per CDR3 protein. The profile shows 390,000 or so distinct CDR3 sequences, approximately 14% of them singletons. The sample comprised blood. The origin of the receptors is a man between 18 and 35 years old with Graves' ophthalmopathy. The CDR3 runs from the conserved cysteine through the conserved F or W. A D gene is named only where the DNA matches it firmly. A row's size may be missing; if present it is once, few, many or a size class.

j_call | d_call | v_call | clone_size | cdr3_nt | cdr3_aa
TRBJ1-6 | TRBD1 | TRBV20-1 | NA | TGCAGTGCGTGGACAGGGAGTTCACCCCTCCACTTT | CSAWTGSSPLHF
TRBJ1-2 | NA | TRBV5-1 | few | TGCGCCAGCAGGCCTAGGAACCAGTCTCCTGATGGCTACACCTTC | CASRPRNQSPDGYTF
TRBJ1-1 | NA | TRBV20-1 | many | TGCAGTGCAAGGGACGGCACTGAAGCTTTCTTT | CSARDGTEAFF
TRBJ2-2 | NA | TRBV7-2 | many | TGTGCCAGCAGCTTATGGATTCCCGGGGAGCTGTTTTTT | CASSLWIPGELFF
TRBJ2-3 | TRBD2 | TRBV12-3/TRBV12-4 | many | TGTGCCAGCAGTTTGGAATGGACTAGCGGCATCACAGATACGCAGTATTTT | CASSLEWTSGITDTQYF
TRBJ2-3 | TRBD2 | TRBV24-1 | many | TGTGCCACCAGTGATCCGGGACTAGCTCGCACAGATACGCAGTATTTT | CATSDPGLARTDTQYF
TRBJ2-7 | TRBD1 | TRBV28 | many | TGTGCCAGCAGGATGACAGGGGAGGACGAGCAGTACTTC | CASRMTGEDEQYF
TRBJ1-4 | NA | TRBV6-2/TRBV6-3 | NA | TGTGCCAGCAGTTACCCGGAGGGGGAAAAACTGTTTTTT | CASSYPEGEKLFF
TRBJ2-3 | TRBD1 | TRBV25-1 | NA | TGTGCCAGCAGTGATGAGAGGGGACAGGGGGGGGATACGCAGTATTTT | CASSDERGQGGDTQYF
TRBJ2-5 | TRBD2 | TRBV6-1 | many | TGTGCCAGCAGTAATAGCGGGGTAGAGACCCAGTACTTC | CASSNSGVETQYF
TRBJ2-1 | NA | TRBV5-1 | few | TGCGCCAGCAGGCGGGGCAAGGGCGGCAACTCCTACAATGAGCAGTTCTTC | CASRRGKGGNSYNEQFF
TRBJ1-2 | NA | TRBV30 | many | TGTGCCTGGAGTGTTATAGAAACCGCCGGCTACACCTTC | CAWSVIETAGYTF
TRBJ1-1 | NA | TRBV5-1 | NA | TGTGCCAGCAGCTTGGCCGAGGGACACCCTGCGGCTTTCTTT | CASSLAEGHPAAFF
TRBJ1-2 | TRBD1 | TRBV6-2/TRBV6-3 | NA | TGTGCCAGCAGTTCTCCGGGACAGGAATCCTATGGCTACACCTTC | CASSSPGQESYGYTF
TRBJ2-1 | NA | TRBV18 | NA | TGTGCCAGCTCACCATACGAGGGGCCTTACTCCTACAATGAGCAGTTCTTC | CASSPYEGPYSYNEQFF
TRBJ1-5 | NA | TRBV7-9 | many | TGTGCCAGCAGGGAGGGGGGGGCAAGCAATCAGCCCCAGCATTTT | CASREGGASNQPQHF
TRBJ1-5 | NA | TRBV6-1 | NA | TGTGCCAGCCGTATGGGCCAGCCCCAGCATTTT | CASRMGQPQHF
TRBJ2-7 | NA | TRBV10-3 | many | TGTGCCATCAGTGAGTCGAGAACTAATAAAAAGGGACCTTACGAGCAGTACTTC | CAISESRTNKKGPYEQYF
TRBJ1-2 | TRBD1 | TRBV12-5 | many | TGTGCTAGTGGACCTGACAGGGTCTCCATGGCTAACTATGGCTACACCTTC | CASGPDRVSMANYGYTF
TRBJ2-1 | NA | TRBV11-1 | many | TGTGCCAGCAGTACTGAGCGGAGTTACAATGAGCAGTTCTTC | CASSTERSYNEQFF
TRBJ1-2 | NA | TRBV6-1 | few | TGTGCCAGCAGTTATCCCACAGAACACTATGGCTACACCTTC | CASSYPTEHYGYTF
TRBJ2-3 | NA | TRBV28 | NA | TGTGCCAGCTGTCAGCTAAGCGGGAGCACAGATACGCAGTATTTT | CASCQLSGSTDTQYF
TRBJ2-3 | TRBD2 | TRBV11-2 | many | TGTGCCAGCAGCTTAGATCTGACTAGCGACCAGTATTTT | CASSLDLTSDQYF
TRBJ2-3 | TRBD2 | TRBV2 | NA | TGTGCCAGCATCCGTACTAGCGGAAGCACAGATACGCAGTATTTT | CASIRTSGSTDTQYF
TRBJ1-1 | NA | TRBV18 | NA | TGTGCCAGCTCACCACACCGGGACATGAACACTGAAGCTTTCTTT | CASSPHRDMNTEAFF
TRBJ2-7 | TRBD2 | TRBV7-3 | many | TGTGCCAGCAGCCATACTAGCGGGTACGAGCAGTACTTC | CASSHTSGYEQYF
TRBJ2-3 | TRBD1 | TRBV6-2/TRBV6-3 | NA | TGTGCCAGCAGTAACAGGGGTAGCACAGATACGCAGTATTTT | CASSNRGSTDTQYF
TRBJ2-7 | TRBD1 | TRBV7-8 | many | TGTGCCAGCAGCTCTGGGACAGGGGGCCACGAGCAGTACTTC | CASSSGTGGHEQYF
TRBJ1-2 | NA | TRBV20-1 | few | TGCAGTGCTACCCCGGACCATGGCTACACCTTC | CSATPDHGYTF
TRBJ2-1 | TRBD2 | TRBV3-1 | NA | TGTGCCAGCAGCCAAACTAGGACTAGCGTCTACAATGAGCAGTTCTTC | CASSQTRTSVYNEQFF